These T cell receptor beta chains were read from a single sample in a study of blood T cell repertoires in COVID-19. The protocol was immunoSEQ multiplex PCR, while the TCRdb copy is restricted to in-frame clones and leaves out a portion. The data hold 55,000 to 65,000 clones, with about 88% observed a single time. Sequencing input: peripheral blood. Every receptor here comes from a man of 80 years or more in a cohort sampled during active COVID-19. The CDR3 runs from the conserved cysteine through the conserved F or W. D genes are given only for firm matches. Only some rows state a clone size, as once, few, many or a class for expanded clones.

j_call	clone_size	d_call	v_call	cdr3_aa	cdr3_nt
TRBJ2-7	NA	TRBD1	TRBV5-4	CASSLGDRVYEQYF	TGTGCCAGCAGCTTGGGGGACAGGGTCTACGAGCAGTACTTC
TRBJ2-4	NA	NA	TRBV19	CASRTSGTKNIQYF	TGTGCCAGTAGGACTAGTGGGACCAAAAACATTCAGTACTTC
TRBJ2-7	few	TRBD2	TRBV10-2	CASSKTSGGGYEQYF	TGCGCCAGCAGTAAGACTAGCGGGGGGGGCTACGAGCAGTACTTC
TRBJ1-3	NA	NA	TRBV9	CASSVGGLSGNTIYF	TGTGCCAGCAGCGTAGGCGGACTCTCTGGAAACACCATATATTTT
TRBJ1-2	NA	NA	TRBV6-5	CASSYSGEGYGYTF	TGTGCCAGCAGTTACTCAGGGGAGGGCTATGGCTACACCTTC
TRBJ2-5	NA	NA	TRBV2	CASSEGGPETQYF	TGTGCCAGCAGTGAGGGGGGGCCGGAGACCCAGTACTTC
TRBJ2-7	NA	TRBD2	TRBV7-2	CASSLGLAGAYEQYF	TGTGCCAGCAGCTTGGGACTAGCGGGGGCCTACGAGCAGTACTTC
TRBJ2-3	NA	NA	TRBV7-2	CASSLIMRGTDTQYF	TGTGCCAGCAGTTTAATTATGCGTGGCACAGATACGCAGTATTTT
TRBJ2-4	NA	NA	TRBV3-1/TRBV3-2	CASSQGGVAKNIQYF	TGTGCCAGCAGCCAAGGGGGAGTAGCCAAAAACATTCAGTACTTC
TRBJ1-2	NA	NA	TRBV2	CASSEAWFPGGYTF	TGTGCCAGCAGTGAAGCGTGGTTTCCTGGCGGCTACACCTTC
TRBJ1-3	NA	NA	TRBV9	CASSVASGAGNTIYF	TGTGCCAGCAGCGTAGCTTCGGGGGCTGGAAACACCATATATTTT
TRBJ2-2	NA	TRBD2	TRBV10-3	CAIRGLAGVNTGELFF	TGTGCCATCAGGGGACTAGCGGGAGTTAATACCGGGGAGCTGTTTTTT
TRBJ1-5	NA	TRBD1	TRBV19	CASSSNWDSDQPQHF	TGTGCCAGTAGTAGCAATTGGGACAGCGATCAGCCCCAGCATTTT
TRBJ1-3	NA	TRBD1	TRBV5-6	CASSLVGTGSGNTIYF	TGTGCCAGCAGCTTGGTTGGGACAGGGTCTGGAAACACCATATATTTT
TRBJ2-3	NA	TRBD1	TRBV5-1	CASSTGQSDTQYF	TGCGCCAGCAGCACGGGACAGTCAGATACGCAGTATTTT
TRBJ2-7	NA	NA	TRBV6-5	CAGDKPPPALYEQYF	TGTGCCGGCGACAAACCTCCCCCCGCGCTTTACGAGCAGTACTTC
TRBJ1-1	NA	NA	TRBV30	CAWTAFGTEAFF	TGTGCCTGGACGGCTTTCGGGACTGAAGCTTTCTTT
TRBJ2-3	NA	NA	TRBV9	CASSSSPTTSTDTQYF	TGTGCCAGCAGCTCTAGTCCAACCACTAGCACAGATACGCAGTATTTT
TRBJ1-1	NA	NA	TRBV3-1/TRBV3-2	CASSQGVRVDTEAFF	TGTGCCAGCAGCCAAGGGGTCAGGGTTGACACTGAAGCTTTCTTT
TRBJ1-2	NA	NA	TRBV7-8	CASSLAGGGNYGYTF	TGTGCCAGCAGCTTAGCGGGGGGAGGTAACTATGGCTACACCTTC
TRBJ1-5	NA	NA	TRBV6-2/TRBV6-3	CASSYSRQIYSNQPQHF	TGTGCCAGCAGTTACTCGAGGCAGATTTATAGCAATCAGCCCCAGCATTTT
TRBJ1-1	few	NA	TRBV30	CAWSEGRGKTEAFF	TGTGCCTGGAGTGAAGGTAGAGGGAAAACTGAAGCTTTCTTT
TRBJ1-2	few	NA	TRBV9	CASSAGSELYGYTF	TGTGCCAGCAGCGCGGGTTCGGAGCTCTATGGCTACACCTTC
TRBJ1-1	few	NA	TRBV7-9	CATGGRNTEAFF	TGTGCTACCGGGGGGAGGAACACTGAAGCTTTCTTT
TRBJ1-2	NA	TRBD1	TRBV7-9	CASSDADRGDYGYTF	TGTGCCAGCAGCGATGCGGACAGGGGGGACTATGGCTACACCTTC
TRBJ1-6	NA	TRBD1	TRBV25-1	CASSLTGEFSPLHF	TGTGCCAGCAGTTTGACAGGGGAATTTTCACCCCTCCACTTT
TRBJ1-4	NA	NA	TRBV3-1/TRBV3-2	CASSQGTLMREKLFF	TGTGCCAGCAGCCAGGGGACACTCATGCGCGAAAAACTGTTTTTT
TRBJ2-1	few	TRBD2	TRBV24-1	CATSDSGASGRSGEQFF	TGTGCCACCAGTGATTCTGGGGCTAGCGGGAGGTCGGGGGAGCAGTTCTTC
TRBJ2-3	NA	TRBD2	TRBV7-3	CASSSLAGGRRDTQYF	TGTGCCAGCAGCTCACTAGCGGGGGGCCGGCGGGATACGCAGTATTTT
TRBJ1-1	NA	NA	TRBV15	CATNMGFDRIDTEAFF	TGTGCCACCAACATGGGGTTCGACAGGATAGACACTGAAGCTTTCTTT
TRBJ2-1	NA	TRBD1	TRBV30	CASTGGYHNEQFF	TGTGCCTCCACAGGGGGCTACCACAATGAGCAGTTCTTC
TRBJ2-5	NA	TRBD2	TRBV19	CASSVSGTHYQETQYF	TGTGCCAGTAGTGTGAGCGGGACTCACTACCAAGAGACCCAGTACTTC
TRBJ2-5	NA	NA	TRBV27	CASSPQPGETQYF	TGTGCCAGCAGCCCACAGCCGGGGGAGACCCAGTACTTC
TRBJ2-7	many	TRBD2	TRBV6-2/TRBV6-3	CASRPGLAHSYEQYF	TGTGCCAGCAGACCTGGACTAGCGCATTCCTACGAGCAGTACTTC
TRBJ1-1	NA	NA	TRBV11-1	CASSLSRKTEAFF	TGTGCCAGCAGCTTATCTAGAAAGACTGAAGCTTTCTTT
TRBJ2-1	NA	NA	TRBV7-9	CASSYGGDSGRFF	TGTGCCAGCAGCTACGGGGGGGACAGTGGGAGATTCTTC
TRBJ2-1	NA	NA	TRBV19	CASNMNRAGNEQFF	TGTGCCAGTAATATGAACCGGGCGGGCAATGAGCAGTTCTTC
TRBJ2-1	NA	TRBD2	TRBV29-1	CSVVGGGLIDEQFF	TGCAGCGTGGTCGGCGGGGGGCTAATCGATGAGCAGTTCTTC
TRBJ1-1	NA	TRBD1	TRBV5-1	CASSLAQRTGGDTEAFF	TGCGCCAGCAGCTTGGCCCAAAGGACAGGGGGGGACACTGAAGCTTTCTTT
TRBJ1-1	once	NA	TRBV5-1	CASSWEGRMNTEAFF	TGCGCCAGCAGCTGGGAGGGCAGGATGAACACTGAAGCTTTCTTT
TRBJ1-1	NA	NA	TRBV10-3	CAISESTASVEAFF	TGTGCCATCAGTGAGTCGACAGCGTCAGTTGAAGCTTTCTTT
TRBJ1-2	NA	NA	TRBV5-6	CASSPRQSSNYGYTF	TGTGCCAGCAGCCCTAGACAGTCTTCTAACTATGGCTACACCTTC
TRBJ2-6	NA	NA	TRBV6-7	CASSSEGGRPSGANVLTF	TGTGCCAGCAGTTCTGAAGGCGGTAGGCCATCTGGGGCCAACGTCCTGACTTTC
TRBJ1-3	NA	TRBD1	TRBV29-1	CSGGTGGNTIYF	TGCAGCGGAGGGACAGGGGGAAACACCATATATTTT
TRBJ1-5	once	TRBD1	TRBV15	CATSRTGQSKSNQPQHF	TGTGCCACCAGCCGAACGGGACAGAGTAAATCTAATCAGCCCCAGCATTTT